The rows below give T cell receptor beta chains drawn from one sample of a study of T cell repertoires in cytomegalovirus infection. Which antigens these TCRs recognize remains unknown. In TCRdb, the reads were re-called with MiXCR into one record per CDR3 protein. The data contain nearly 700,000 distinct CDR3 sequences, about 33% of them singletons. Sequencing was performed on cultured PBMCs, taken from culture after CMV antigen stimulation. These TCRs come from a human donor in good health (CMV status not recorded). Some clones in this sample may be carry-over from other donors' samples. The CDR3 runs from the conserved cysteine through the conserved F or W. A D gene is named only where the DNA matches it firmly. Only some rows state a clone size, as once, few, many or a class for expanded clones.

TRBV11-2	TRBD1	TRBJ1-2	few	CASSTRTGYYGYTF	TGTGCCAGCAGCACTCGGACAGGTTACTATGGCTACACCTTC
TRBV5-5	.	TRBJ2-1	many	CASSFLSGAEQFF	TGTGCCAGCAGCTTCCTTTCTGGAGCTGAGCAGTTCTTC
TRBV6-1	TRBD1	TRBJ2-7	few	CASTSDRGLYEQYF	TGTGCCAGCACCAGTGACAGGGGGCTGTACGAGCAGTACTTC
TRBV5-1	.	TRBJ2-5	.	CASKRETQYF	TGCGCCAGCAAAAGGGAGACCCAGTACTTC
TRBV20-1	.	TRBJ1-3	.	CSARDPSTGNTIYF	TGCAGTGCTAGAGATCCTTCGACAGGAAACACCATATATTTT
TRBV12-3/TRBV12-4	.	TRBJ2-7	.	CASSFDQGPYEQYF	TGTGCCAGCAGTTTTGACCAGGGACCCTACGAGCAGTACTTC
TRBV7-8	.	TRBJ1-2	many	CASSLGLSRFLDGYTF	TGTGCCAGCAGCTTAGGCTTGTCCCGCTTTTTGGATGGCTACACCTTC
TRBV10-3	.	TRBJ1-3	.	CAIKRQYGSSGNTIYF	TGTGCCATCAAGAGACAGTACGGGAGCTCTGGAAACACCATATATTTT
TRBV7-9	.	TRBJ2-7	.	CASSLALGTTHEQYF	TGTGCCAGCAGCTTAGCCCTTGGGACCACCCACGAGCAGTACTTC
TRBV6-1	.	TRBJ1-1	many	CASSRQTANTEAFF	TGTGCCAGCAGTCGACAGACCGCGAACACTGAAGCTTTCTTT
TRBV6-5	.	TRBJ2-2	.	CASSPINTGELFF	TGTGCCAGCAGTCCTATTAACACCGGGGAGCTGTTTTTT
TRBV7-2	TRBD1	TRBJ1-5	.	CASSYGTGFSNQPQHF	TGTGCCAGCAGCTACGGGACAGGCTTCAGCAATCAGCCCCAGCATTTT
TRBV20-1	.	TRBJ1-1	.	CSARRWDTEAFF	TGCAGTGCTCGAAGGTGGGACACTGAAGCTTTCTTT
TRBV2	.	TRBJ2-3	.	CASLTGNF	TGTGCCAGCCTGACCGGGAATTTT
TRBV28	.	TRBJ1-5	few	CASSPQGIMDQPQHF	TGTGCCAGCAGTCCACAGGGCATTATGGATCAGCCCCAGCATTTT
TRBV4-1	.	TRBJ1-1	.	CASSQDRIGHEAFF	TGCGCCAGCAGCCAAGATAGGATCGGGCATGAAGCTTTCTTT
TRBV7-2	.	TRBJ2-7	many	CASSPRPGAYEQYF	TGTGCCAGCAGCCCCCGACCCGGGGCGTACGAGCAGTACTTC
TRBV7-9	.	TRBJ1-1	.	CASSEGRNTEAFF	TGTGCCAGCAGCGAAGGACGGAACACTGAAGCTTTCTTT
TRBV6-7	.	TRBJ2-7	few	CASSYTRNEQYF	TGTGCCAGCAGTTACACGAGAAACGAGCAGTACTTC
TRBV6-6	.	TRBJ1-5	.	CASRRGSSNQPQHF	TGTGCCAGCAGGAGGGGGTCTAGCAATCAGCCCCAGCATTTT
TRBV7-6	.	TRBJ1-2	.	CASSAQGNYGYTF	TGTGCCAGCAGCGCACAGGGTAACTATGGCTACACCTTC
TRBV24-1	.	TRBJ2-7	.	CATSDDGRYEQYF	TGTGCCACCAGTGACGACGGACGCTACGAGCAGTACTTC
TRBV7-9	.	TRBJ2-7	few	CASSPPGTSSYEQYF	TGTGCCAGCAGCCCCCCCGGGACCTCCTCCTACGAGCAGTACTTC
TRBV7-2	.	TRBJ2-1	many	CASSETVFAEQFF	TGTGCCAGCAGCGAAACCGTATTTGCTGAGCAGTTCTTC
TRBV6-1	.	TRBJ2-3	few	CASTLGGGGSINTQYF	TGTGCCAGCACCCTGGGGGGGGGCGGGAGTATAAATACGCAGTATTTT
TRBV10-3	.	TRBJ2-6	.	CAIRGWETGANVLTF	TGTGCCATCAGAGGGTGGGAAACTGGGGCCAACGTCCTGACTTTC
TRBV20-1	.	TRBJ1-1	.	CSARDPGWTEAFF	TGCAGTGCTAGAGATCCGGGGTGGACTGAAGCTTTCTTT
TRBV4-1	TRBD1	TRBJ1-2	.	CASSQPSRGLGYGYTF	TGCGCCAGCAGCCAACCCAGCAGGGGGCTCGGCTATGGCTACACCTTC
TRBV6-2/TRBV6-3	.	TRBJ2-7	.	CASSYEVAYEQYF	TGTGCCAGCAGTTACGAGGTAGCGTACGAGCAGTACTTC
TRBV7-6	TRBD1	TRBJ2-7	.	CASSLGGSGTGFYEQYF	TGTGCCAGCAGCTTGGGGGGCTCCGGGACAGGGTTCTACGAGCAGTACTTC
TRBV5-4	TRBD1	TRBJ2-4	few	CASSHPTGGKNIQYF	TGTGCCAGCAGCCATCCAACAGGGGGCAAAAACATTCAGTACTTC
TRBV7-9	.	TRBJ2-7	many	CASSQLFGEQYF	TGTGCCAGCAGCCAGCTCTTTGGCGAGCAGTACTTC
TRBV5-4	TRBD2	TRBJ2-5	.	CASSLKTGGPLETQYF	TGTGCCAGCAGCTTGAAAACGGGAGGGCCCCTAGAGACCCAGTACTTC
TRBV6-6	TRBD1	TRBJ1-6	few	CASSYRDSNSPLHF	TGTGCCAGCAGTTACAGGGACAGCAATTCACCCCTCCACTTT
TRBV27	.	TRBJ2-4	few	CASRPGQFLAKNIQYF	TGTGCCAGCAGACCTGGACAGTTTTTAGCCAAAAACATTCAGTACTTC
TRBV7-2	TRBD1	TRBJ1-1	many	CASSLIQGVTEAFF	TGTGCCAGCAGCTTGATACAGGGGGTGACTGAAGCTTTCTTT
TRBV4-1	.	TRBJ2-7	.	CASSQPGMGEQYF	TGCGCCAGCAGCCAACCAGGAATGGGCGAGCAGTACTTC
TRBV27	.	TRBJ2-7	few	CASSDTVFYEQYF	TGTGCCAGCTCCGACACGGTTTTCTACGAGCAGTACTTC
TRBV11-2	.	TRBJ2-7	few	CASSLIAVRSYEQYF	TGTGCCAGCAGCTTGATAGCGGTTCGATCCTACGAGCAGTACTTC
TRBV7-6	TRBD2	TRBJ2-5	.	CASSKSSGGEETQYF	TGTGCCAGCAGCAAATCTAGCGGGGGGGAGGAGACCCAGTACTTC
TRBV2	TRBD1	TRBJ2-4	once	CASSEGTGKSIQYF	TGTGCCAGCAGTGAAGGGACAGGGAAAAGCATTCAGTACTTC
TRBV12-3/TRBV12-4	.	TRBJ2-2	.	CASSLMAANTGELFF	TGTGCCAGCAGTTTAATGGCGGCGAACACCGGGGAGCTGTTTTTT
TRBV20-1	.	TRBJ1-5	.	CSARRRNSNQPQHF	TGCAGTGCAAGGAGACGGAATAGCAATCAGCCCCAGCATTTT
TRBV7-9	.	TRBJ1-6	.	CASSLISGRNSPLHF	TGTGCCAGCAGCTTAATTTCAGGGAGGAATTCACCCCTCCACTTT
TRBV28	.	TRBJ1-4	.	CASSVRGRNEKLFF	TGTGCCAGCAGTGTTCGGGGCCGTAATGAAAAACTGTTTTTT
TRBV5-4	.	TRBJ1-6	.	CASSRESANSPLHF	TGTGCCAGCAGTCGGGAATCCGCGAATTCACCCCTCCACTTT
TRBV15	.	TRBJ2-7	.	CATSRPQGNEQYF	TGTGCCACCAGCAGACCTCAGGGTAACGAGCAGTACTTC
TRBV29-1	.	TRBJ2-7	.	CSVSTGTDEQYF	TGCAGCGTTTCTACAGGGACCGACGAGCAGTACTTC